This T cell receptor (beta chain) emerged from a study of metastatic and nonmetastatic thyroid tumors (dated by TCRdb to 2018 to 2021). A note on the overall study: Repertoires from peripheral blood and from tumor or nodule tissue samples of malignant and benign thyroid patients were compared.

Here is what the overall study found, with its caveats: In both blood and tumor samples, malignant tumors were reported to have significantly higher TCR beta diversity than benign nodules.

None of the patients had been given any treatment before thyroid surgery. Using T-cell receptor beta sequencing, the researchers looked back retrospectively at clinical samples from patients, gathered between the early 2010s and the late 2010s. This clone has a handful of counts. The clone's antigen remains unknown. Per-nucleotide qualities are absent, and no much larger clonotype sits a single base away. Library preparation employed PCR. This sample was sequenced with an Illumina HiSeq 4000. High-throughput sequencing was used to profile the CDR3 region of the TCR beta-chain in every patient. The paper's processing steps were these. A classifier to discriminate distant-metastatic papillary thyroid cancer patients was built from CDR3 differences across clinicopathological groups. To measure repertoire diversity the researchers used the Shannon index, while the Morisita-Horn index served to gauge how similar the tumor and blood repertoires were. The raw public data were reprocessed by TCRdb itself: fastp quality trimming at Q25, MiXCR clonotype calling, in-frame beta chains only. The V and J calls here are based on TCRdb, not the publication. The sample table shows around 15,000 clones, and roughly a third are seen once. In total, the top ten clones hold roughly 11% of the sample.

The CDR3 runs 16 amino acids, cysteine and phenylalanine included. The entry retains the CDR3 DNA only, 48 bases that are in frame from base 1. V sheds 2 bases and J sheds 3 bases, leaving 14 bases between their ends. From a lookup of the germline V gene, CDR1 and CDR2 are KGHSH and LQKENI. The material sequenced was tumor tissue. The V and J genes are TRBV18 and TRBJ1-5; the D gene cannot be resolved reliably. The sequence was collected from a male donor with papillary thyroid cancer or a benign thyroid nodule (not recorded which). Some clones in this sample may be carry-over from other donors' samples. The CDR3: CASSPNGGPYNQPQHF. The nucleotides are TGTGCCAGCTCACCAAATGGAGGGCCCTACAATCAGCCCCAGCATTTT.